One sample yielded the 30 T cell receptor beta chains listed below, sequenced in a study of blood T cells in healthy people across ages. A second about 7 to 12 cycle PCR used barcoded and J-beta primers. TCRdb ran MiXCR on the 5' RACE reads and lists one entry per CDR3 protein. This sample has roughly 2 million distinct CDR3 sequences, with around 50% found just once. The sample comprised blood. The receptors were sampled from a woman in her forties in good health.

The chain carries TRBV9 and TRBJ2-7; 7 bases are shared with TRBD1. The J call may be in error: the DNA end matches TRBJ2-5 better. The CDR3 runs to 15 residues. Germline values: CDR1 SGDLS, CDR2 YYNGEE. CDR3: CASSYCRQGRKTQYF. DNA for the CDR3: TGTGCCAGCAGCTACTGTCGACAGGGCCGAAAGACCCAGTACTTC.

CDR3 bases: TGTGCCAGCAATACCGGGGGGACTCAAGAGACCCAGTACTTC. Amino acid sequence: CASNTGGTQETQYF. V gene TRBV2 combines with J gene TRBJ2-5; TRBD2 aligns across 7 bases. There are 14 residues in the CDR3. Germline CDR1 SNHLY, CDR2 FYNNEI. After removal of 7 bases from V and 2 bases from J, the junction contained 7 bases not matched to a gene.

The CDR3 protein is CASSLRDRDIDEQYF. The CDR3 coding sequence is TGTGCCAGCAGCCTCCGGGACAGGGACATCGACGAGCAGTACTTC. The rearrangement joins TRBV12-3 or TRBV12-4 to TRBJ2-7; 9 bases are a match to TRBD1. V lost 6 bases, J lost 5 bases, and 11 bases stayed unmatched. The CDR3 loop spans 15 amino acids.

As to this clonotype: A read error may produce the germline difference seen at one junction end. The chain joins TRBV20-1 to TRBJ1-5; the match to TRBD1 covers 7 bases. The CDR3 length is 15 residues. Per the germline V gene, CDR1 is DFQATT and CDR2 is SNEGSKA (reference sequence). The CDR3 spells CSSRAGTVVNQPQHF. The CDR3 DNA sequence: TGCAGTTCTAGAGCCGGGACAGTAGTCAATCAGCCCCAGCATTTT.

This clonotype was observed a handful of times. This chain uses TRBV15 with TRBJ2-1; D gene ambiguous. Deletions cut 9 bases from V and 1 base from J, with 10 bases between. CDR1 and CDR2 from the germline V gene are LNHNV and YYDKDF (reference sequence). This CDR3 has 13 residues. The CDR3 reads CATLGRSYNEQFF. The DNA for the CDR3 is TGTGCCACTTTAGGAAGGTCCTACAATGAGCAGTTCTTC.

The J gene is TRBJ1-2, the V gene TRBV7-9, with D possibly matching TRBD1 (5 bases). The length of the CDR3 is 16 residues. Germline assignment: CDR1 SEHNR and CDR2 FQNEAQ (reference sequence). V was pared by 3 bases and J by 7 bases, with 21 bases between. CDR3 residues: CASSFRAGPPGGGYTF. The DNA for the CDR3 is TGTGCCAGCAGCTTTAGGGCCGGGCCCCCGGGGGGTGGCTACACCTTC.

This chain uses TRBV9 with TRBJ2-7, with 8 bases identical to TRBD1. Trimming removed 0 bases from V and 7 bases from J; junction bases left unmatched: 6. Germline-derived CDR1 and CDR2 are SGDLS and YYNGEE. The CDR3 runs to 14 residues. CDR3 in amino acids: CASSVGWTGKEQYF. DNA of the CDR3: TGTGCCAGCAGCGTAGGGTGGACAGGGAAAGAGCAGTACTTC.

The chain employs TRBV5-1 and TRBJ1-2; D is possibly TRBD1 (5 bases). V lost 4 bases and J 4 bases, leaving 14 bases between the germline ends. The CDR3 runs 14 residues. The germline gives CDR1 SGHRS, CDR2 YFSETQ. DNA of the CDR3: TGCGCCAGCAGCCGGGACGGAGGCACCTATGGCTACACCTTC. Protein sequence: CASSRDGGTYGYTF.

The J gene is TRBJ2-3, the V gene TRBV28; TRBD2 agrees at 8 bases. CDR3 length: 18 residues. Trimming cost V 8 bases and J 4 bases; bases outside gene matches: 20. Per germline, CDR1 MDHEN and CDR2 SYDVKM. The CDR3 bases are TGTGCCAGCGCTTTGTGGAGCGGGGGCCCCGTGGGCGCAGATACGCAGTATTTT. Its protein product is CASALWSGGPVGADTQYF.

The chain links TRBV21-1 to TRBJ1-2. TRBV21-1 is a listed pseudogene. The CDR3 totals 12 residues. CDR3 amino acids: CASSKGQRGYTF. The CDR3 coding sequence is TGTGCCAGCAGCAAAGGGCAACGGGGCTACACCTTC.

This sequence joins TRBV20-1 and TRBJ2-3; 8 bases agree with TRBD2. V shed 3 bases and J 5 bases; nucleotides not matched to a gene: 1. The CDR3 is made up of 12 amino acids. Germline loops: CDR1 DFQATT, CDR2 SNEGSKA (reference sequence). This CDR3 is CSASGGGDTQYF. The CDR3 nucleotides read TGCAGTGCTAGCGGGGGGGGAGATACGCAGTATTTT.

This clonotype was found a few times. The chain has TRBV7-9 and TRBJ1-6, with D possibly TRBD1 on 6 matching bases. With 0 bases removed from V and 11 bases from J, the gap between germline ends came to 11 bases. The CDR3 covers 14 residues. Per the germline V gene, CDR1 is SEHNR and CDR2 is FQNEAQ (reference sequence). The chain's CDR3 is CASSLASRGTPLHF. The DNA of the CDR3 is TGTGCCAGCAGCTTAGCCTCCAGGGGTACACCCCTCCACTTT.

The chain employs TRBV25-1 and TRBJ2-5; D is undetermined. The DNA matches TRBJ2-1 better at its end, which makes the J call doubtful. Germline V gives CDR1 MGHDK, CDR2 SYGVNS. CDR3 length: 12 residues. CDR3 coding DNA: TGTGCCAGCAGTCCTCCCCAAGAGACCCAGTTCTTC. Protein product: CASSPPQETQFF.

The chain combines TRBV9 with TRBJ2-1; D call uncertain. CDR3 length: 15 residues. Trimming shortened V by 0 bases and J by 6 bases, and 13 bases separated the two germline ends. Germline CDR1 reads SGDLS; CDR2 reads YYNGEE. CDR3: CASSVGQQASNEQFF. CDR3 DNA: TGTGCCAGCAGCGTAGGCCAACAAGCCAGCAATGAGCAGTTCTTC.

This clonotype occurred many times. The chain combines TRBV6-6 with TRBJ2-7; D gene unclear. This CDR3 comprises 12 residues. The germline gives CDR1 MNHNY, CDR2 SVGAGI (reference sequence). With 0 bases removed from V and 2 bases from J, the gap between germline ends came to 2 bases. In nucleotides, the CDR3 is TGTGCCAGCAGTTACTCAGCCTACGAGCAGTACTTC. Protein: CASSYSAYEQYF.

This clonotype has just a few counts. The CDR3 spells CAISVAGHEQYF. CDR3 nucleotides: TGTGCCATCAGTGTAGCTGGCCACGAGCAGTACTTC. J is TRBJ2-7 and V is TRBV10-3; D is ambiguous. The germline gives CDR1 ENHRY, CDR2 SYGVKD. CDR3 size: 12 residues. Trimming left V 4 bases short and J 5 bases short, with 9 bases between.

This chain links TRBV7-2 with TRBJ2-2; D is unresolved. The CDR3 has 13 residues. In germline, CDR1 is SGHTA, CDR2 FQGNSA. V was shortened by 1 base and J by 5 bases, with 5 bases between the two germline ends. The chain's CDR3 is CASSLDGTGELFF. The DNA for the CDR3 is TGTGCCAGCAGCTTAGATGGGACCGGGGAGCTGTTTTTT.

V gene TRBV7-2 combines with J gene TRBJ2-1, with a possible D match to TRBD2 (6 bases). V was clipped by 4 bases and J by 4 bases, with 14 bases between them. This CDR3 spans 15 amino acids. Germline V gene lookup returns CDR1 SGHTA and CDR2 FQGNSA. The CDR3 spells CASSSVGSGYNEQFF. The CDR3 nucleotides are TGTGCCAGCAGCTCCGTTGGGAGCGGGTACAATGAGCAGTTCTTC.

V gene TRBV28 combines with J gene TRBJ1-2; a weak D match, TRBD1 (5 bases). V shed 5 bases and J shed 5 bases, with 21 bases lying between them. The CDR3 runs to 16 residues. CDR1 MDHEN and CDR2 SYDVKM come from the germline V gene. The CDR3 sequence is CASSLVTGGLGYGYTF. The CDR3 nucleotides read TGTGCCAGCAGTCTCGTGACGGGGGGATTGGGATATGGCTACACCTTC.

The sample holds a few counts of this clonotype. This sequence joins TRBV4-1 and TRBJ2-4; TRBD2 matches at 16 bases. CDR1 is MGHRA and CDR2 is YSYEKL in the germline V gene. With V trimmed by 0 bases and J by 1 base, 6 bases remained unmatched. This CDR3 is 20 amino acids long. The CDR3 loop reads CASSQDGTSGGAVAKNIQYF. In nucleotides, the CDR3 is TGCGCCAGCAGCCAAGATGGGACTAGCGGGGGGGCCGTGGCCAAAAACATTCAGTACTTC.

The chain joins TRBV29-1 to TRBJ2-7; 8 bases fit TRBD2. V trimming: 5 bases; J trimming: 3 bases; junction bases outside the gene matches: 9. The CDR3 consists of 14 residues. CDR1 is SQVTM, CDR2 ANQGSEA, per germline. CDR3 in amino acids: CSVQIAGYGYEQYF. The CDR3, as DNA: TGCAGCGTTCAAATAGCGGGGTACGGCTACGAGCAGTACTTC.

The chain combines TRBV9 with TRBJ2-3, with D possibly being TRBD2 (6 bases). Looked up from germline, CDR1 is SGDLS and CDR2 is YYNGEE. Trimming shortened V by 3 bases and J by 1 base, and 24 bases separated the two germline ends. This CDR3 has 19 amino acids. The CDR3 protein is CASSGPRSVVERGTDTQYF. Written as DNA, the CDR3 is TGTGCCAGCAGCGGACCCCGGTCTGTAGTAGAGCGGGGCACAGATACGCAGTATTTT.

The chain couples TRBV7-3 to TRBJ2-5; 11 bases agree with TRBD2. Germline V gene sequence: CDR1 SGHTA, CDR2 FQGTGA. The ends lost 1 base at V and 5 bases at J; junction bases unmatched: 6. This CDR3 comprises 16 residues. CDR3 in DNA: TGTGCCAGCAGCTTAAATCCCAGACTAGCGGGGGAGACCCAGTACTTC. It is translated as CASSLNPRLAGETQYF.

The chain uses TRBV7-2 and TRBJ2-1; either TRBD1 or TRBD2 may fit D (5 bases each). With 1 base removed from V and 6 bases from J, the gap between germline ends came to 28 bases. This CDR3 region has 20 residues. From germline, CDR1 is SGHTA and CDR2 FQGNSA. The CDR3 DNA reads as TGTGCCAGCAGCTTAGGCGGTGCCGGGTTAGGGACCCGGTCCGCCAATGAGCAGTTCTTC. Translating gives CASSLGGAGLGTRSANEQFF.

The CDR3 loop is CASSVDRNNEQFF. DNA for the CDR3: TGTGCCAGCAGCGTGGACAGGAACAATGAGCAGTTCTTC. The V call is TRBV7-8, the J call TRBJ2-1; 7 bases are a match to TRBD1. Germline loops: CDR1 SGHVS, CDR2 FQNEAQ. CDR3 size: 13 residues. The V and J ends lost 5 bases and 5 bases, in that order; junction bases with no gene match: 3. Full variable domain (outside the CDR3, taken from reference TRBV7-8 and TRBJ2-1): GAGVSQSPRYKVAKRGQDVALRCDPISGHVSLFWYQQALGQGPEFLTYFQNEAQLDKSGLPSDRFFAERPEGSVSTLKIQRTQQEDSAVYLCASSVDRNNEQFFGPGTRLTVL.

This clonotype was counted only a few times. J is TRBJ2-6 and V is TRBV27; no clear D. This CDR3 contains 17 residues. Germline assignment: CDR1 MNHEY and CDR2 SMNVEV (reference sequence). The V end lost 8 bases, the J end lost 2 bases, and 19 bases lay between the germline ends. This CDR3 reads CASRSLGERPGANVLTF. Here the CDR3 DNA reads TGTGCCAGCCGATCCCTTGGGGAAAGGCCTGGGGCCAACGTCCTGACTTTC.

The chain carries TRBV18 and TRBJ1-2, with D unresolved. The CDR3 totals 14 residues. V was pared by 2 bases and J by 8 bases, with 15 bases between. CDR1 and CDR2 (germline): KGHSH, LQKENI. The CDR3 sequence is CASSPGKPLEGYTF. CDR3 coding DNA: TGTGCCAGCTCACCAGGGAAGCCTTTGGAGGGCTACACCTTC.

The table lists this clonotype with a few counts. The chain carries TRBV12-5 and TRBJ2-5, with a possible D match to TRBD2 (7 bases). V lost 5 bases and J 7 bases, leaving 17 bases between the germline ends. CDR1 is LGHNT, CDR2 FRNRAP, per germline. This CDR3 is built from 14 residues. CDR3 loop: CASGPGGPLGTQYF. Here the CDR3 DNA reads TGTGCTAGTGGTCCGGGGGGCCCATTAGGGACCCAGTACTTC.

The chain is built from TRBV20-1 and TRBJ1-5; D is unclear. Per germline, CDR1 DFQATT and CDR2 SNEGSKA (reference sequence). This CDR3 is 11 amino acids long. Trimming shortened V by 6 bases and J by 1 base, and 4 bases separated the two germline ends. The CDR3 DNA reads as TGCAGTGCAGGAAGCAATCAGCCCCAGCATTTT. Its translation is CSAGSNQPQHF.

This clonotype was recorded a few times. This rearrangement joins TRBV4-3 to TRBJ2-1, with D unresolved. Deletions cut 0 bases from V and 8 bases from J, with 14 bases between. The CDR3 runs 15 residues. Germline V gene sequence: CDR1 LGHNA, CDR2 YSLEER. The CDR3 loop is CASSQDDLGFDEQFF. The CDR3 DNA reads as TGCGCCAGCAGCCAAGATGACCTGGGGTTCGATGAGCAGTTCTTC.